The 15 T cell receptor beta chains presented below share a single source sample, sequenced in a study of CD8+CD57+ T cells in acquired aplastic anemia. Genomic DNA, serving as template, underwent TCR beta VDJ and CDR3 profiling. TCRdb processed the reads anew with MiXCR; each CDR3 protein has one entry. Among approximately 100,000 distinct CDR3 sequences, 65% to 70% were seen once, and the ten largest hold around three fifths. Patients chosen for sequencing had CD8+CD57+ cells that had expanded, as shown by flow cytometry. The source material was sorted CD4+, CD8+, or CD8+CD57+ T cells (not recorded which) from PBMCs. Every receptor here comes from a human donor with aplastic anemia.

The chain combines TRBV14 with TRBJ2-7; D gene uncertain. Germline V gene sequence: CDR1 SGHDN, CDR2 FVKESK. The CDR3 covers 13 residues. V shed 4 bases and J shed 2 bases, with 9 bases lying between them. The CDR3 region is CASSRTVAYEQYF. The CDR3 DNA sequence: TGTGCCAGCAGCCGGACGGTCGCCTACGAGCAGTACTTC.

As for this clonotype: Sequence at one end of the junction differs from germline and may be a read error. V and J are TRBV24-1 and TRBJ2-1; tentative D call: TRBD2 (5 bases). This CDR3 contains 9 residues. Germline CDR1 KGHDR, CDR2 SFDVKD. CDR3 in amino acids: CATTSDGIF. The CDR3 bases are TGTGCCACCACTTCCGACGGGATCTTC.

The V call is TRBV12-3 or TRBV12-4, the J call TRBJ2-1; TRBD2 matches at 15 bases. J gave up 7 bases and V 6 bases, and 4 bases lay outside the gene matches. This CDR3 spans 15 amino acids. The CDR3 DNA reads as TGTGCCAGCAGCAGGACTAGCGGGGGGGCTAATGAGCAGTTCTTC. This codes for CASSRTSGGANEQFF.

The rearrangement uses TRBV7-9 and TRBJ2-7; D ambiguous. The CDR3 has 12 residues. The ends were cut back, 1 base at V and 5 bases at J, with 6 bases in the middle. Germline V CDR1 and CDR2: SEHNR, FQNEAQ (reference sequence). The CDR3 sequence: CASSLGPNEQYF. In DNA form, the CDR3 reads TGTGCCAGCAGCTTAGGTCCAAACGAGCAGTACTTC.

This clonotype was seen ten or more times. The chain combines TRBV5-5 with TRBJ2-2; TRBD2 matches at 11 bases. The CDR3 is made up of 13 amino acids. The V gene's germline CDR1 is SGHKS and CDR2 YYEKEE (reference sequence). J was trimmed by 11 bases and V by 5 bases; bases with no gene match: 5. The chain's CDR3 is CASRFSGGAELFF. The CDR3 coding sequence is TGTGCCAGCAGATTTAGCGGGGGGGCCGAGCTGTTTTTT.

The chain couples TRBV5-6 to TRBJ2-7, with 13 positions matching TRBD2. Germline CDR1 and CDR2: SGHDT and YYEEEE. V shed 4 bases and J 5 bases; nucleotides not matched to a gene: 9. The CDR3 consists of 16 residues. CDR3 in amino acids: CASSQWGLAGRNEQYF. The CDR3 DNA reads TGTGCCAGCAGCCAGTGGGGACTAGCGGGAAGGAACGAGCAGTACTTC. Full variable domain (missing parts from reference TRBV5-6 and TRBJ2-7): DAGVTQSPTHLIKTRGQQVTLRCSPKSGHDTVSWYQQALGQGPQFIFQYYEEEERQRGNFPDRFSGHQFPNYSSELNVNALLLGDSALYLCASSQWGLAGRNEQYFGPGTRLTVT.

The V and J genes are TRBV24-1 and TRBJ1-2; tentatively, D is TRBD1 (5 bases). Trimming stripped 5 bases from V and 5 bases from J, with 23 bases between. Germline CDR1 and CDR2: KGHDR and SFDVKD. The length of the CDR3 is 17 residues. In nucleotides, the CDR3 is TGTGCCACCAGTGCGAACCAACAGCAGGGATCAATTTATGGCTACACCTTC. Translating it yields CATSANQQQGSIYGYTF.

This clonotype has only a few counts. The chain employs TRBV7-2 and TRBJ2-7; D gene ambiguous. The V end was cut by 0 bases, the J end by 2 bases, with 5 bases between. Germline-derived CDR1 and CDR2 are SGHTA and FQGNSA. This CDR3 comprises 13 residues. In nucleotides, the CDR3 is TGTGCCAGCAGCTTAGCGGATACCTACGAGCAGTACTTC. This encodes CASSLADTYEQYF.

The CDR3 nucleotides are TGTGCCATCAGTAACCTCCTAGCGGGGGGCGAGGATACGCAGTATTTT. It specifies CAISNLLAGGEDTQYF. The chain employs TRBV10-3 and TRBJ2-3, with 11 positions matching TRBD2. Per the germline V gene, CDR1 is ENHRY and CDR2 is SYGVKD. The trim removed 5 bases at V and 6 bases at J, leaving 10 bases unmatched. This CDR3 is built from 16 residues.

The chain joins TRBV27 to TRBJ2-1; D is perhaps TRBD1 (5 bases). The CDR3 has 14 residues. The V gene lost 5 bases and the J gene lost 0 bases, with 8 bases spanning the gap. Germline V gene lookup returns CDR1 MNHEY and CDR2 SMNVEV (reference sequence). The DNA for the CDR3 is TGTGCCAGCAGTACAGGAAACTCCTACAATGAGCAGTTCTTC. Amino acid sequence: CASSTGNSYNEQFF.

The gene calls are TRBV20-1 and TRBJ2-5; 7 bases are a match to TRBD2. CDR1 and CDR2 (germline): DFQATT, SNEGSKA (reference sequence). CDR3 length: 14 residues. Trimming cost V 5 bases and J 1 base; bases outside gene matches: 7. In DNA form, the CDR3 reads TGCAGTGCTTGGGCCTCTAGCGGCCAAGAGACCCAGTACTTC. Its protein is CSAWASSGQETQYF.

This chain connects TRBV25-1 to TRBJ2-3, with 8 bases aligning to TRBD1. The germline CDR1 and CDR2 sequences are MGHDK and SYGVNS. The ends lost 1 base at V and 6 bases at J; junction bases unmatched: 3. The CDR3 runs 14 residues. The CDR3 sequence: CASSEWRDRDTQYF. In DNA form, the CDR3 reads TGTGCCAGCAGTGAATGGAGGGACAGGGATACGCAGTATTTT.

V and J are TRBV2 and TRBJ2-3; the D is unclear. Germline V gene data show CDR1 as SNHLY and CDR2 as FYNNEI. Trimming shortened V by 7 bases and J by 4 bases, and 12 bases separated the two germline ends. The CDR3 has 13 amino acids. DNA for the CDR3: TGTGCCAGCAACGCGGTCGGCTCAGATACGCAGTATTTT. It specifies CASNAVGSDTQYF.

The V and J genes are TRBV29-1 and TRBJ2-7; D is undetermined. The CDR3 runs to 15 residues. Trimming cost V 4 bases and J 3 bases, with 19 bases left between them. In germline, CDR1 is SQVTM, CDR2 ANQGSEA. For the CDR3, the DNA is TGCAGCGTTGTTGTGGGTCACGGGTTGGACTACGAGCAGTACTTC. This encodes CSVVVGHGLDYEQYF.

The chain joins TRBV29-1 to TRBJ2-7; 8 bases are shared with TRBD2. Germline V CDR1 and CDR2: SQVTM, ANQGSEA. The CDR3 length is 12 residues. Trimming took 3 bases from V and 3 from J; bases not matched to a gene: 1. The CDR3 nucleotides are TGCAGCGTTGACCGGGGGGGCTACGAGCAGTACTTC. Amino acid sequence: CSVDRGGYEQYF.